Detailed here is one T cell receptor beta chain. This sample stems from a study of shared clonotypes between healthy human individuals. Libraries were prepared by immunoSEQ multiplex PCR; TCRdb keeps only in-frame clonotypes and omits some of them. The data hold over a million clones, with 95% to 97% observed a single time. This CDR3 spans 15 amino acids. CDR1 SGDLS and CDR2 YYNGEE come from the germline V gene. Trimming removed 0 bases at V and 6 bases at J, with 12 bases between. The sample was naive CD4+ T cells sorted from blood. As to subset: CD45RA+ positively selected. This TCR was sampled from a man between 25 and 39 years old in good health. V is TRBV9 and J is TRBJ2-2; D not certain. In DNA, the CDR3 is TGTGCCAGCAGCGTAGACGGAAGGGTGGCCGGGGAGCTGTTTTTT. This codes for CASSVDGRVAGELFF.